This is a list of T cell receptor beta chains from one sample in a study of T cells after yellow fever vaccination. From the 5' RACE reads, TCRdb called clonotypes with MiXCR, one entry per CDR3 protein. Here the sample spans 300,000 to 350,000 distinct CDR3 sequences, 3.5% to 4.5% being singletons. The input for sequencing was PBMCs, taken 15 days after the yellow fever booster vaccination. The receptors shown here come from a man younger than 30 who received the YFV17D yellow fever vaccine. Each CDR3 is given with its conserved first and last residue. The D gene is left open where the match is weak. Size is stated for part of the rows, as once, few or many counts, or as a class when the clone is expanded.

D gene	J gene	V gene	clone size	CDR3 DNA	CDR3 protein
TRBD1	TRBJ1-5	TRBV6-5	-	TGTGCCAGCAGACTAGACAGGGGTCAGGGTCAGCCCCAGCATTTT	CASRLDRGQGQPQHF
-	TRBJ1-5	TRBV4-1	-	TGCGCCAGCAGCCCCGGCTGGAATAATCAGCCCCAGCATTTT	CASSPGWNNQPQHF
-	TRBJ2-1	TRBV7-3	-	TGTGCCAGCAGCTTAGATCGTTCGGTGGGCGGGGAGCAGTTCTTC	CASSLDRSVGGEQFF
-	TRBJ2-1	TRBV29-1	many	TGCAGCGTTTGGGGGGGCCACGGGAATGAGCAGTTCTTC	CSVWGGHGNEQFF
TRBD2	TRBJ2-1	TRBV7-2	few	TGTGCCAGCAGCAATGCGGGGGGGGGTGAGCAGTTCTTC	CASSNAGGGEQFF
-	TRBJ2-2	TRBV3-1	few	TGTGCCAGCAGCCAAGGTCACGGTTACGGGGAGCTGTTTTTT	CASSQGHGYGELFF
TRBD2	TRBJ2-5	TRBV7-2	many	TGTGCCAGCAGCCCTACGGGACTAGCGGCGTACCAAGAGACCCAGTACTTC	CASSPTGLAAYQETQYF
TRBD2	TRBJ2-1	TRBV6-2/TRBV6-3	many	TGTGCCAGCAGAAGGTGGGCTAGCGGCTCCTACAATGAGCAGTTCTTC	CASRRWASGSYNEQFF
-	TRBJ2-3	TRBV6-5	few	TGTGCCAGCAGTTACGATAGGAGCACAGATACGCAGTATTTT	CASSYDRSTDTQYF
-	TRBJ2-7	TRBV18	few	TGTGCCAGCTCACCAAGACAGAGTTACGAGCAGTACTTC	CASSPRQSYEQYF
TRBD1	TRBJ1-1	TRBV5-1	many	TGCGCCAGCAGCCGACAGGGGGAAACTGAAGCTTTCTTT	CASSRQGETEAFF
-	TRBJ2-1	TRBV19	-	TGTGCCAGTAGTATATTCCCACCGGGGGAGCAGTTCTTC	CASSIFPPGEQFF
-	TRBJ2-1	TRBV12-3/TRBV12-4	many	TGTGCCAGCAGTTTAACCGGGCACGGTCGCAATGAGCAGTTCTTC	CASSLTGHGRNEQFF
-	TRBJ1-1	TRBV10-3	many	TGTGCCACCGGACAGAGGATGAACACTGAAGCTTTCTTT	CATGQRMNTEAFF
-	TRBJ2-1	TRBV29-1	many	TGCAGCGTCGAATATAGGGTCAGCGGTGAGCAGTTCTTC	CSVEYRVSGEQFF
-	TRBJ1-2	TRBV5-6	-	TGTGCCAGCAGCTTGAGGCGAGGGAACTATGGCTACACCTTC	CASSLRRGNYGYTF
-	TRBJ2-1	TRBV5-6	-	TGTGCCAGCAGCTTTACCGGGAGAGAGTTCTTC	CASSFTGREFF
TRBD1	TRBJ1-2	TRBV2	few	TGTGCCAGCAGCGTCGGACAGGGAGGTGATTATGGCTACACCTTC	CASSVGQGGDYGYTF
TRBD2	TRBJ2-5	TRBV7-9	few	TGTGCCAGCAGGAAGGGACTAGCGGTACAAGAGACCCAGTACTTC	CASRKGLAVQETQYF
TRBD1	TRBJ2-3	TRBV10-3	many	TGTGCCATCAAGGGACAGTCCCCAGATACGCAGTATTTT	CAIKGQSPDTQYF
-	TRBJ2-3	TRBV20-1	many	TGCAGTGCTAGAGTTCCGGGGCCTCCTGGTACGCAGTATTTT	CSARVPGPPGTQYF
-	TRBJ1-5	TRBV5-8	many	TGTGCCAGCAACTCGTGGGCAGAATATCAGCCCCAGCATTTT	CASNSWAEYQPQHF
TRBD2	TRBJ2-7	TRBV6-1	few	TGTGCCAGCAGTTTGTCTAGCGGGGGGAGTGACGAGCAGTACTTC	CASSLSSGGSDEQYF
-	TRBJ1-2	TRBV7-8	few	TGTGCCAGCAGCCCGAGGACAGCCTTCTATGGCTACACCTTC	CASSPRTAFYGYTF
TRBD1	TRBJ2-3	TRBV18	few	TGTGCCAGCTCGCTGGGCCCCGGGACAGGGGGTGATACGCAGTATTTT	CASSLGPGTGGDTQYF
-	TRBJ2-5	TRBV7-9	-	TGTGCCAGCAACCGGGGCGGGACACATGGGACCCAGTACTTC	CASNRGGTHGTQYF
TRBD2	TRBJ2-1	TRBV9	-	TGTGCCAGCAGCGTAGCGGCTAGCGGGGTTGATGAGCAGTTCTTC	CASSVAASGVDEQFF
-	TRBJ2-1	TRBV4-1	-	TGCGCCAGCAGCCGGACCGAGATCTACAATGAGCAGTTCTTC	CASSRTEIYNEQFF
TRBD2	TRBJ2-2	TRBV12-3/TRBV12-4	-	TGTGCCAGCAGTTTAGGGACCGGACTAGCGGGGACCCAAGGGGAGCTGTTTTTT	CASSLGTGLAGTQGELFF
-	TRBJ1-5	TRBV24-1	once	TGTGCCACCAGAATTAGCAGGGGCCAGGATGTCGATCAGCCCCAGCATTTT	CATRISRGQDVDQPQHF
-	TRBJ2-7	TRBV29-1	many	TGCAGCGTTGAAGATGGTCGGGGTCGTTCCTACGAGCAGTACTTC	CSVEDGRGRSYEQYF
-	TRBJ1-5	TRBV4-1	few	TGCGCCAGCAGCCAAGATTTGTCCACGGACCGTGTGACAGCCCAGCATTTT	CASSQDLSTDRVTAQHF
TRBD2	TRBJ2-1	TRBV6-2/TRBV6-3	many	TGTGCCAGCAGTTCCCTAGCGGGGGTGTACAATGAGCAGTTCTTC	CASSSLAGVYNEQFF
-	TRBJ1-2	TRBV14	few	TGTGCCAGCAGCCAAGACGAGGGGAGTCGCAGGGTCTTC	CASSQDEGSRRVF